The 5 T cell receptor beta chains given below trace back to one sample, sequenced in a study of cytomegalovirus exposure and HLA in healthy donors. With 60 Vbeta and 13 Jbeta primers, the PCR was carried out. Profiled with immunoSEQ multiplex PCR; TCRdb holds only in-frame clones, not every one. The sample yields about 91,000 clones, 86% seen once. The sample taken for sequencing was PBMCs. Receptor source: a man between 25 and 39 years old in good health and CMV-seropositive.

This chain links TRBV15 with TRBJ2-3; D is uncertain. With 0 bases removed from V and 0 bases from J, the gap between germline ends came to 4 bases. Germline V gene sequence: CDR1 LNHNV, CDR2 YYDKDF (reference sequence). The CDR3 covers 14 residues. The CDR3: CATSRDPSTDTQYF. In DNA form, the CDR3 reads TGTGCCACCAGCAGAGATCCTAGCACAGATACGCAGTATTTT.

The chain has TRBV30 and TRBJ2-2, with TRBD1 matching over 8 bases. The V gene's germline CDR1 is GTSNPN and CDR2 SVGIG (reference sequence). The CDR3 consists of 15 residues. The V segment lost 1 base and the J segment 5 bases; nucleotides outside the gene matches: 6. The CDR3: CAWSGQGAGTGELFF. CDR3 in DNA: TGTGCCTGGAGTGGCCAGGGGGCAGGTACCGGGGAGCTGTTTTTT.

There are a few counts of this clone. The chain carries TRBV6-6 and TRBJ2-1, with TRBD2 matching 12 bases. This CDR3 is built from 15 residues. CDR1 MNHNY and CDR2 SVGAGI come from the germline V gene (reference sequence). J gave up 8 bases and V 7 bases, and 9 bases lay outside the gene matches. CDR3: CASTSGRAEFYEQFF. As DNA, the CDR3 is TGTGCCAGCACTAGCGGGAGGGCCGAATTCTATGAGCAGTTCTTC.

The CDR3 region is CASSLGGATNEKLFF. Written as DNA, the CDR3 is TGTGCCAGCAGCCTGGGGGGCGCAACTAATGAAAAACTGTTTTTT. The chain employs TRBV5-6 and TRBJ1-4; maybe TRBD1 (6 bases). Per the germline V gene, CDR1 is SGHDT and CDR2 is YYEEEE. CDR3 length equals 15 residues. The ends were cut back, 4 bases at V and 0 bases at J, with 10 bases in the middle. The full variable domain, completed using reference TRBV5-6 and TRBJ1-4, is DAGVTQSPTHLIKTRGQQVTLRCSPKSGHDTVSWYQQALGQGPQFIFQYYEEEERQRGNFPDRFSGHQFPNYSSELNVNALLLGDSALYLCASSLGGATNEKLFFGSGTQLSVL.

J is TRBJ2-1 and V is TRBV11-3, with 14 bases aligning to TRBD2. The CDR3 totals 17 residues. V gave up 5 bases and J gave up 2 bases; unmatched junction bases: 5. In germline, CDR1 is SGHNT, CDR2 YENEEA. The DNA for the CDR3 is TGTGCCAGCAGCCCAGGACTAGCGGGAGGACCCTACAATGAGCAGTTCTTC. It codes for CASSPGLAGGPYNEQFF. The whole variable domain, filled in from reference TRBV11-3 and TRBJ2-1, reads EAGVVQSPRYKIIEKKQPVAFWCNPISGHNTLYWYLQNLGQGPELLIRYENEEAVDDSQLPKDRFSAERLKGVDSTLKIQPAELGDSAVYLCASSPGLAGGPYNEQFFGPGTRLTVL.